This T cell receptor (beta chain) was sequenced during a study of blood T cell repertoires in COVID-19. Study-level background: Italy, Spain and the United States were the sources of the convalescent and acute COVID-19 samples.

Sequencing was performed with immunoSEQ multiplex PCR; in TCRdb, only in-frame clones are kept and a portion is missing. The data hold about 150,000 clones, with roughly 80% observed a single time. This clone came up a few times. CDR3 size: 16 residues. Germline loops: CDR1 MGHRA, CDR2 YSYEKL. Trimming took off 1 base at V and 0 bases at J, with 10 bases between the two ends. Specimen: peripheral blood. This chain connects TRBV4-1 to TRBJ1-3; D is unresolved. This receptor was taken from a human donor in a cohort sampled during active COVID-19. CDR3 DNA: TGCGCCAGCAGCCAAGGGAGGGCAGCCTCTGGAAACACCATATATTTT. Encoded protein: CASSQGRAASGNTIYF.